This is a list of T cell receptor beta chains from one sample in a study of T cells in Graves' hyperthyroidism and ophthalmopathy. From the multiplex PCR reads, TCRdb called clonotypes with MiXCR, one entry per CDR3 protein. This table holds approximately 370,000 distinct CDR3 sequences, 15% to 20% found once. Sequenced input: blood. These receptor sequences come from a young woman with Graves' hyperthyroidism that later progressed to Graves' ophthalmopathy. Both conserved end residues are part of each CDR3. The D gene is left open where the match is weak. Some rows have no size entry. The others give once, few or many, or a class for an expanded clone.

cdr3_aa: CASILSGSGYGYTF; cdr3_nt: TGTGCCAGCATCCTCTCCGGGAGTGGTTATGGCTACACCTTC; v_call: TRBV6-1; d_call: -; cdr3_length: 14; clone_size: many; j_call: TRBJ1-2
cdr3_aa: CSVKQGSSAYEQYF; cdr3_nt: TGCAGCGTTAAACAGGGTTCCAGCGCCTACGAGCAGTACTTC; v_call: TRBV29-1; d_call: -; cdr3_length: 14; clone_size: many; j_call: TRBJ2-7
cdr3_aa: CASSEELNEKLFF; cdr3_nt: TGTGCCAGCAGCGAGGAGCTTAATGAAAAACTGTTTTTT; v_call: TRBV7-2; d_call: -; cdr3_length: 13; clone_size: few; j_call: TRBJ1-4
cdr3_aa: CASSLQSGPNEQYF; cdr3_nt: TGTGCCAGCAGCCTTCAAAGCGGGCCCAACGAGCAGTACTTC; v_call: TRBV3-1; d_call: -; cdr3_length: 14; clone_size: few; j_call: TRBJ2-7
cdr3_aa: CSANRDRVDNEQFF; cdr3_nt: TGCAGTGCTAATCGGGACAGGGTGGACAATGAGCAGTTCTTC; v_call: TRBV20-1; d_call: TRBD1; cdr3_length: 14; clone_size: many; j_call: TRBJ2-1
cdr3_aa: CASSQDPASGRTDTQYF; cdr3_nt: TGTGCCAGCAGCCAAGATCCCGCTAGCGGGAGAACAGATACGCAGTATTTT; v_call: TRBV3-1; d_call: TRBD2; cdr3_length: 17; clone_size: -; j_call: TRBJ2-3
cdr3_aa: CASSLHGHRTEAFF; cdr3_nt: TGTGCCAGCAGTTTACACGGACATCGGACTGAAGCTTTCTTT; v_call: TRBV28; d_call: -; cdr3_length: 14; clone_size: many; j_call: TRBJ1-1
cdr3_aa: CASSLGHSNQPQHF; cdr3_nt: TGTGCCAGCAGCCTTGGACATAGCAATCAGCCCCAGCATTTT; v_call: TRBV6-1; d_call: -; cdr3_length: 14; clone_size: many; j_call: TRBJ1-5
cdr3_aa: CASSEVLAEADTQYF; cdr3_nt: TGTGCCAGCAGTGAAGTCTTGGCGGAAGCAGATACGCAGTATTTT; v_call: TRBV2; d_call: -; cdr3_length: 15; clone_size: many; j_call: TRBJ2-3
cdr3_aa: CASGGGDRTEAFF; cdr3_nt: TGTGCCAGCGGTGGGGGGGATCGCACTGAAGCTTTCTTT; v_call: TRBV6-1; d_call: -; cdr3_length: 13; clone_size: many; j_call: TRBJ1-1
cdr3_aa: CASSPDSSSGQPQHF; cdr3_nt: TGTGCCAGCAGTCCCGATTCCTCTAGCGGGCAGCCCCAGCATTTT; v_call: TRBV12-3/TRBV12-4; d_call: -; cdr3_length: 15; clone_size: many; j_call: TRBJ1-5
cdr3_aa: CASSDPLGRSVNTEAFF; cdr3_nt: TGTGCCAGCAGTGACCCCCTTGGGCGGTCTGTGAACACTGAAGCTTTCTTT; v_call: TRBV2; d_call: -; cdr3_length: 17; clone_size: many; j_call: TRBJ1-1
cdr3_aa: CASSSGDFMNTEAFF; cdr3_nt: TGCGCCAGCAGCTCGGGGGACTTCATGAACACTGAAGCTTTCTTT; v_call: TRBV5-1; d_call: -; cdr3_length: 15; clone_size: many; j_call: TRBJ1-1
cdr3_aa: CSVVSGNGYTF; cdr3_nt: TGCAGCGTTGTCTCTGGGAATGGCTACACCTTC; v_call: TRBV29-1; d_call: -; cdr3_length: 11; clone_size: many; j_call: TRBJ1-2
cdr3_aa: CASSLVGQGGGELFF; cdr3_nt: TGTGCCAGCAGTTTAGTGGGACAGGGTGGCGGGGAGCTGTTTTTT; v_call: TRBV12-3/TRBV12-4; d_call: TRBD1; cdr3_length: 15; clone_size: many; j_call: TRBJ2-2
cdr3_aa: CSATDRVRGYTF; cdr3_nt: TGCAGTGCTACGGACAGGGTTCGTGGCTACACCTTC; v_call: TRBV20-1; d_call: TRBD1; cdr3_length: 12; clone_size: many; j_call: TRBJ1-2
cdr3_aa: CASSKEPGLDYNEQFF; cdr3_nt: TGTGCCAGCAGTAAAGAGCCGGGACTAGATTACAATGAGCAGTTCTTC; v_call: TRBV6-1; d_call: TRBD2; cdr3_length: 16; clone_size: many; j_call: TRBJ2-1
cdr3_aa: CASSQDLGRTEAFF; cdr3_nt: TGTGCCAGCAGCCAAGATTTGGGGCGCACTGAAGCTTTCTTT; v_call: TRBV3-1; d_call: -; cdr3_length: 14; clone_size: many; j_call: TRBJ1-1
cdr3_aa: CASRAGQGTRAFF; cdr3_nt: TGTGCCAGCAGGGCTGGACAGGGTACGAGGGCTTTCTTT; v_call: TRBV6-1; d_call: TRBD1; cdr3_length: 13; clone_size: many; j_call: TRBJ1-1
cdr3_aa: CASSIMGPPQHF; cdr3_nt: TGTGCCAGTAGTATTATGGGACCGCCCCAGCATTTT; v_call: TRBV19; d_call: -; cdr3_length: 12; clone_size: many; j_call: TRBJ1-5
cdr3_aa: CASSQGLSGQGLVYGYTF; cdr3_nt: TGCGCCAGCAGCCAAGGACTTTCGGGACAGGGCCTTGTCTATGGCTACACCTTC; v_call: TRBV4-1; d_call: TRBD1; cdr3_length: 18; clone_size: -; j_call: TRBJ1-2
cdr3_aa: CSASQRKGGNQPQHF; cdr3_nt: TGCAGTGCTTCCCAAAGGAAGGGAGGCAATCAGCCCCAGCATTTT; v_call: TRBV20-1; d_call: -; cdr3_length: 15; clone_size: many; j_call: TRBJ1-5
cdr3_aa: CSARQDIYEQYF; cdr3_nt: TGCAGCGCGAGGCAGGATATCTACGAGCAGTACTTC; v_call: TRBV20-1; d_call: -; cdr3_length: 12; clone_size: many; j_call: TRBJ2-7
cdr3_aa: CASSSRSRGLAQKSSYNEQFF; cdr3_nt: TGTGCCAGCAGCTCGCGATCCCGGGGACTAGCGCAAAAGAGCTCCTACAATGAGCAGTTCTTC; v_call: TRBV14; d_call: TRBD2; cdr3_length: 21; clone_size: -; j_call: TRBJ2-1
cdr3_aa: CASTPTFRDFTDTQYF; cdr3_nt: TGTGCCAGCACCCCAACCTTCAGGGACTTCACAGATACGCAGTATTTT; v_call: TRBV12-3/TRBV12-4; d_call: -; cdr3_length: 16; clone_size: many; j_call: TRBJ2-3